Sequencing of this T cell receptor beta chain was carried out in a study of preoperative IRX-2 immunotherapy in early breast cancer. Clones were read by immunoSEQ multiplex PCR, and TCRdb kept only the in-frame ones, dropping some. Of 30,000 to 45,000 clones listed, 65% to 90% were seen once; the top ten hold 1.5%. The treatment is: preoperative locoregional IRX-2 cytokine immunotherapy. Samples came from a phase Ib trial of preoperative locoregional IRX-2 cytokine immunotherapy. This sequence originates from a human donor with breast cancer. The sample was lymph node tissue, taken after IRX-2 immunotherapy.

CDR3 amino acids: CASSLYMNTEAFF. The CDR3 DNA is TGTGCCAGCAGTCTCTACATGAACACTGAAGCTTTCTTT. The chain links TRBV6-8 to TRBJ1-1; no clear D. This CDR3 comprises 13 residues. With 5 bases removed from V and 0 bases from J, the gap between germline ends came to 7 bases. From germline, CDR1 is MNHGY and CDR2 SAAAGT.